The rows below give T cell receptor beta chains drawn from one sample of a study of blood T cell repertoires in COVID-19. Repertoires were generated with immunoSEQ multiplex PCR, while TCRdb's copy carries only in-frame clones and drops some. The repertoire holds approximately 210,000 clones, with almost 85% as singletons. The sequenced sample was PBMCs or T cells enriched from blood (not recorded which). Every receptor here comes from a man aged 35 to 55 who had recovered from COVID-19. Both conserved end residues are part of each CDR3. The D gene is left open where the match is weak. For some rows the clone size is stated as once, few or many, or as a class when expanded; others skip it.

len	abundance	v_gene	d_gene	j_gene	CDR3aa	CDR3nt
16	NA	TRBV20-1	NA	TRBJ2-1	CSASTRVKTHQDEQFF	TGCAGTGCTAGTACCAGGGTTAAGACCCACCAGGATGAGCAGTTCTTC
17	few	TRBV30	TRBD1	TRBJ1-2	CAWSGGQGAIAYYGYTF	TGTGCCTGGAGTGGGGGACAGGGGGCTATAGCCTACTATGGCTACACCTTC
13	NA	TRBV10-1	NA	TRBJ1-2	CASSSGLLYGYTF	TGCGCCAGCAGCTCAGGGTTACTGTATGGCTACACCTTC
12	NA	TRBV6-2/TRBV6-3	NA	TRBJ1-5	CASSRRQGPQHF	TGTGCCAGCAGTCGACGCCAGGGGCCCCAGCATTTT
15	NA	TRBV19	TRBD1	TRBJ1-3	CASSTGTGPGNTIYF	TGTGCCAGTAGTACTGGGACAGGACCCGGAAACACCATATATTTT
16	NA	TRBV4-3	NA	TRBJ2-7	CASSHERGADYYEQYF	TGCGCCAGCAGCCACGAACGGGGGGCGGACTACTACGAGCAGTACTTC
15	NA	TRBV10-3	NA	TRBJ1-1	CAISESPVTDTEAFF	TGTGCCATCAGTGAGTCCCCGGTCACGGACACTGAAGCTTTCTTT
14	few	TRBV15	NA	TRBJ1-5	CATNQGYSNQPQHF	TGTGCCACCAATCAGGGCTATAGCAATCAGCCCCAGCATTTT
14	NA	TRBV10-3	NA	TRBJ1-1	CAIRPGGANTEAFF	TGTGCCATCAGACCAGGAGGAGCGAACACTGAAGCTTTCTTT
12	NA	TRBV4-2	NA	TRBJ1-1	CASSEEGTQAFF	TGTGCCAGCAGCGAAGAGGGGACACAAGCTTTCTTT
12	NA	TRBV6-2/TRBV6-3	TRBD2	TRBJ2-7	CASGRDYNEQYF	TGTGCCAGCGGCCGGGACTACAACGAGCAGTACTTC
11	NA	TRBV21-1	NA	TRBJ1-1	CASIFQGAAFF	TGTGCCAGCATCTTCCAGGGTGCGGCTTTCTTT
14	NA	TRBV6-5	TRBD1	TRBJ2-7	CASRPDRGGYEQYF	TGTGCCAGCAGACCCGACAGGGGCGGCTACGAGCAGTACTTC
14	NA	TRBV15	TRBD1	TRBJ1-2	CATSRDLQGTGYTF	TGTGCCACCAGCAGAGATCTACAGGGGACAGGGTACACCTTC
14	NA	TRBV10-1	TRBD1	TRBJ1-2	CASSSGQGAGGYTF	TGCGCCAGCAGCTCGGGACAGGGGGCCGGTGGCTACACCTTC
14	NA	TRBV19	NA	TRBJ2-2	CASSPRLNTGELFF	TGTGCCAGTAGTCCGCGACTCAACACCGGGGAGCTGTTTTTT
11	NA	TRBV18	NA	TRBJ1-2	CASSLDRRYTF	TGTGCCAGCTCTCTTGACAGGCGCTACACCTTC
14	NA	TRBV7-2	NA	TRBJ1-2	CASSPGGGNYGYTF	TGTGCCAGCAGCCCAGGAGGAGGAAACTATGGCTACACCTTC
16	NA	TRBV5-1	NA	TRBJ2-5	CASSQAGQPYQETQYF	TGCGCCAGCAGCCAGGCGGGACAGCCCTACCAAGAGACCCAGTACTTC
17	once	TRBV28	TRBD2	TRBJ2-3	CASSSFLGLAGGDTQYF	TGTGCCAGCAGTTCCTTTTTGGGACTAGCGGGGGGAGATACGCAGTATTTT
16	NA	TRBV7-9	TRBD1	TRBJ2-5	CASSLGDRGRTETQYF	TGTGCCAGCAGCTTAGGGGACAGGGGGCGAACAGAGACCCAGTACTTC
21	NA	TRBV5-1	TRBD2	TRBJ2-5	CASSLDVAGRRKARTGETQYF	TGCGCCAGCAGCTTGGACGTAGCGGGGCGACGGAAAGCCAGAACGGGAGAGACCCAGTACTTC
13	NA	TRBV5-1	TRBD1	TRBJ1-1	CASSRDSYTEAFF	TGCGCCAGCAGCAGGGACAGCTACACTGAAGCTTTCTTT
15	few	TRBV14	TRBD1	TRBJ1-6	CASSQPGTGYSPLHF	TGTGCCAGCAGCCAGCCCGGGACAGGTTATTCACCCCTCCACTTT
12	NA	TRBV19	NA	TRBJ2-1	CASSIAGDEQFF	TGTGCCAGTAGTATAGCAGGGGATGAGCAGTTCTTC